This T cell receptor beta chain was observed in a study of identical twins. Study-wide results and limits: Cord blood beta clonotypes present at high abundance carried fewer insertions; no such pattern appeared in memory repertoires. Possibly, invariant MAIT and iNKT cells partly confounded zero-insertion analyses. With monozygotic twins, out-of-frame TCR alpha sharing exceeded what models estimated.

Using its own MiXCR run on the 5' RACE reads, TCRdb lists one record per CDR3 protein. The sample has about 900,000 distinct CDR3 sequences; 9% to 15% are singletons. With no exceptions, donors were healthy Caucasians. This clonotype has only a few counts. The antigen remains undetermined. The CDR3 consists of 16 residues. J gave up 1 base and V 0 bases, and 2 bases lay outside the gene matches. In germline, CDR1 is MGHRA, CDR2 YSYEKL. The same sample was also studied in work on yellow fever vaccine responses in identical twins.

The gene calls are TRBV4-1 and TRBJ2-2; the match to TRBD1 covers 7 bases. The sample taken for sequencing was PBMCs. The receptor's source is a woman aged 18-35 years in good health. Here the CDR3 DNA reads TGCGCCAGCAGCCAAGAGGGGACAGTGAACACCGGGGAGCTGTTTTTT. It codes for CASSQEGTVNTGELFF.